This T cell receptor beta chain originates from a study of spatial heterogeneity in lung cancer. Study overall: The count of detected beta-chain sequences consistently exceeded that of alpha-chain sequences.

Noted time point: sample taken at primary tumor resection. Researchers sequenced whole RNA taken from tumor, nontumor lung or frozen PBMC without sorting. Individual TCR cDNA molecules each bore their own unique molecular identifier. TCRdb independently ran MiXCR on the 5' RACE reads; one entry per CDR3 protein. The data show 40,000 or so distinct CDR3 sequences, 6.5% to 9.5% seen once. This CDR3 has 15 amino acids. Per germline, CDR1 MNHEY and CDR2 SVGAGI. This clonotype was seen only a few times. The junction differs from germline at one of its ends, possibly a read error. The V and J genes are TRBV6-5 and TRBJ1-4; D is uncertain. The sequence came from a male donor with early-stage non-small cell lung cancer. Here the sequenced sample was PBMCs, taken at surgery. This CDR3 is CVSSYYGSLNEKLFF. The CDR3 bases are TGTGTCAGCAGTTACTACGGCAGTCTTAATGAAAAACTGTTTTTT.